The present TCR beta chain was sequenced within a study of CD8+ T cells in alopecia areata. On the study more broadly: Oral tofacitinib, 5 to 10 mg twice daily, was given in an open-label trial.

After isolation, RNA underwent reverse transcription to generate cDNA as the sequencing template. Profiling relied on immunoSEQ multiplex PCR, and the TCRdb table lists in-frame clones only, not all of them. The repertoire has 140,000 to 150,000 clones, 58% of them found once; the top ten carry 6.4%. In alopecia areata patients, both lesional scalp punch biopsies and peripheral blood were collected. The length of the CDR3 is 14 residues. The germline gives CDR1 LGHNA, CDR2 YNFKEQ. The V and J ends lost 0 bases and 2 bases respectively, with 7 bases between them. V is TRBV4-2 and J is TRBJ1-2; no definite D call. This TCR was recovered from a human donor with alopecia areata. Sequences were derived from CD4+ T cells sorted from blood, sampled at week 0. In DNA, the CDR3 is TGTGCCAGCAGCCAAGATAAAGGGAACTATGGCTACACCTTC. Translating gives CASSQDKGNYGYTF.